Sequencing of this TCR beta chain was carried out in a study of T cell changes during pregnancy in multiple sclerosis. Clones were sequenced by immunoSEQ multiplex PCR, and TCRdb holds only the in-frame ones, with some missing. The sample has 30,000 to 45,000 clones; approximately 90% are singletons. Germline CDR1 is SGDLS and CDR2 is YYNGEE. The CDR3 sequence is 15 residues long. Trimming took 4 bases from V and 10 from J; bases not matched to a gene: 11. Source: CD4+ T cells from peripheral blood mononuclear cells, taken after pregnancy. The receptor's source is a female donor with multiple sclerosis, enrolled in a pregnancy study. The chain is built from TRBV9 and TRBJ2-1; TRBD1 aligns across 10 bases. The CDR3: CASSPGTGARREQFF. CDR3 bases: TGTGCCAGCAGCCCCGGGACAGGGGCTCGAAGGGAGCAGTTCTTC.